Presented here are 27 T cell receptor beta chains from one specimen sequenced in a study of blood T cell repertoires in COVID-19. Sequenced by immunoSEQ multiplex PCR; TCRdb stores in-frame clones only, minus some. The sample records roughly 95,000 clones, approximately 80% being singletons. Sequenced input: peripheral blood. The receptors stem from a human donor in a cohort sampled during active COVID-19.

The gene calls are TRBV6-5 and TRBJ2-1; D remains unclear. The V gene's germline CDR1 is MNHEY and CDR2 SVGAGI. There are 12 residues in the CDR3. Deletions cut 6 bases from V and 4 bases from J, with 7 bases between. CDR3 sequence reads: CASRNIYNEQFF. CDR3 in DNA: TGTGCCAGCAGAAACATTTACAATGAGCAGTTCTTC.

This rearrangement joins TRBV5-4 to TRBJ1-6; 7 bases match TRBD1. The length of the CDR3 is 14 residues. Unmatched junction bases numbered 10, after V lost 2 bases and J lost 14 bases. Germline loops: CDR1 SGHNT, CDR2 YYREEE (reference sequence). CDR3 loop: CASSFPGGVGSLHF. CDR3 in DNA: TGTGCCAGCAGCTTTCCAGGGGGTGTAGGCTCCCTCCACTTT.

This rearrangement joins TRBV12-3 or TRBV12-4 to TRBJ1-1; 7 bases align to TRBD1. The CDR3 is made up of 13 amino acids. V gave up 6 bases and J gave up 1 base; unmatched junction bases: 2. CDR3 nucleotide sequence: TGTGCCAGCAGCCGGACAGGGAACACTGAAGCTTTCTTT. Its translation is CASSRTGNTEAFF.

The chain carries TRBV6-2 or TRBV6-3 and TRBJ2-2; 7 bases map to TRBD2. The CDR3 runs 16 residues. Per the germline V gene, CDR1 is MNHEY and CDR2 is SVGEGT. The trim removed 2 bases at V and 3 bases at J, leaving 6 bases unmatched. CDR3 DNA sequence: TGTGCCAGCAGTTACGGACCGGGGGGTCACACCGGGGAGCTGTTTTTT. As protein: CASSYGPGGHTGELFF.

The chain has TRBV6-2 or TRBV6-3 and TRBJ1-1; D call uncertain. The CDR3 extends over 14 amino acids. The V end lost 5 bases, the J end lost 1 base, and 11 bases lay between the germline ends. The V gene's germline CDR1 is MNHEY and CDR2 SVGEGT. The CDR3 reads CASSPPRGNTEAFF. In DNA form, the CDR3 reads TGTGCCAGCAGTCCCCCCCGGGGGAACACTGAAGCTTTCTTT.

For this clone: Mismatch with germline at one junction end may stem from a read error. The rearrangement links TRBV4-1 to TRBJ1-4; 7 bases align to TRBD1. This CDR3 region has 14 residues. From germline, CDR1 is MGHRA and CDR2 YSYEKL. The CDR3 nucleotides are TGCGCCAGCAGCCGAAACGGGGGAGACAGGGAACCGCTTTTT. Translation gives CASSRNGGDREPLF.

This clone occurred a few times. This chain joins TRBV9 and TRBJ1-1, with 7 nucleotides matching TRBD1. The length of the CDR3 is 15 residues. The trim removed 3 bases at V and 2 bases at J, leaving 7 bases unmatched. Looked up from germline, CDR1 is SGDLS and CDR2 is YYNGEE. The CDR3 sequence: CASSARQGYNTEAFF. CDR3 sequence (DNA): TGTGCCAGCAGCGCCAGACAGGGATATAACACTGAAGCTTTCTTT.

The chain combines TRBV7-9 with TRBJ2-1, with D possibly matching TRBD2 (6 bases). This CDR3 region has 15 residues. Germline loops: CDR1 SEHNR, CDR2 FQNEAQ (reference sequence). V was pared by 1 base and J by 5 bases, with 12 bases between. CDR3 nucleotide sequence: TGTGCCAGCAGCTTAGTTTCACTAGCCCACAATGAGCAGTTCTTC. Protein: CASSLVSLAHNEQFF.

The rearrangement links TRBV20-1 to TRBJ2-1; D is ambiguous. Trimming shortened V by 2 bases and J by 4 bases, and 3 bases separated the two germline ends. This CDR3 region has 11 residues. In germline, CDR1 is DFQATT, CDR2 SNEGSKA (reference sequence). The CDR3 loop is CSARHYNEQFF. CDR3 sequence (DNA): TGCAGTGCTAGACATTACAATGAGCAGTTCTTC.

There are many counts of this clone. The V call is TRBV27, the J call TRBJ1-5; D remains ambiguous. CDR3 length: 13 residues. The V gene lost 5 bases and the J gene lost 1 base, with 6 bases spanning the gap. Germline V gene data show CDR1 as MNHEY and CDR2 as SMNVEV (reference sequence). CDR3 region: CASSPGSNQPQHF. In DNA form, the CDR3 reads TGTGCCAGCAGTCCCGGGAGCAATCAGCCCCAGCATTTT.

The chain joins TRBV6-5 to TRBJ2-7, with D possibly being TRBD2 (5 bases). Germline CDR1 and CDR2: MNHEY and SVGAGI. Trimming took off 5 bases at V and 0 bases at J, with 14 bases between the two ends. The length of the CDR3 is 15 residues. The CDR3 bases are TGTGCCAGCAGTCCCGGACTGATGAGCTCCTACGAGCAGTACTTC. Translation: CASSPGLMSSYEQYF.

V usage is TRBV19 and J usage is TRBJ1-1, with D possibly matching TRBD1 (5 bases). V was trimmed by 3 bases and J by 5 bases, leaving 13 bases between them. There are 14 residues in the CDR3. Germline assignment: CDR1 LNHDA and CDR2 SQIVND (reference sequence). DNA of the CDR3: TGTGCCAGTAGTATCACAGGAGGGAGGACTGAAGCTTTCTTT. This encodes CASSITGGRTEAFF. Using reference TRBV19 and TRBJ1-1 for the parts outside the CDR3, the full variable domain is DGGITQSPKYLFRKEGQNVTLSCEQNLNHDAMYWYRQDPGQGLRLIYYSQIVNDFQKGDIAEGYSVSREKKESFPLTVTSAQKNPTAFYLCASSITGGRTEAFFGQGTRLTVV.

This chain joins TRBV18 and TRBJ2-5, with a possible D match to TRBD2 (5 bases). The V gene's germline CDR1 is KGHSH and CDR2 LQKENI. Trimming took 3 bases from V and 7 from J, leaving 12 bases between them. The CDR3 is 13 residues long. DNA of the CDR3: TGTGCCAGCTCACCGGCACTAGAGGGGACCCAGTACTTC. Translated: CASSPALEGTQYF.

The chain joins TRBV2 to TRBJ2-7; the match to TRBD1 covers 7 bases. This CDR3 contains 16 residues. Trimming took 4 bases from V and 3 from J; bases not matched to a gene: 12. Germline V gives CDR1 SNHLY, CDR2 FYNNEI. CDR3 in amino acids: CASSGVGQPRDYEQYF. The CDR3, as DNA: TGTGCCAGCAGTGGAGTGGGACAGCCGAGAGACTACGAGCAGTACTTC.

As DNA, the CDR3 is TGTGCCAGCACCGAGACGGGCGTCGCGGGTGGCTACACCTTC. Translating gives CASTETGVAGGYTF. This rearrangement joins TRBV27 to TRBJ1-2; unclear D gene. The V gene lost 7 bases and the J gene lost 7 bases, with 19 bases spanning the gap. CDR3 size: 14 residues. The V gene's germline CDR1 is MNHEY and CDR2 SMNVEV (reference sequence).

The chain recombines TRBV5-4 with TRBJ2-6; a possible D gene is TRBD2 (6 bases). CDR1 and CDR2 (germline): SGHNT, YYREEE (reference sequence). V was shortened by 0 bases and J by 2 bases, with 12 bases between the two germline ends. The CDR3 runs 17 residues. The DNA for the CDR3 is TGTGCCAGCAGCTTGGGACTAGGGATGGCTGGGGCCAACGTCCTGACTTTC. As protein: CASSLGLGMAGANVLTF.

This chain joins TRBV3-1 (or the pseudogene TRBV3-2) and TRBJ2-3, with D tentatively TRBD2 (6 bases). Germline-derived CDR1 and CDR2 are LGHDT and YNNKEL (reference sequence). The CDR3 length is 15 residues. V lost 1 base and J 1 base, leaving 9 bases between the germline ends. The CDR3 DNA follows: TGTGCCAGCAGCCAAGTAGGCGGGGGCACAGATACGCAGTATTTT. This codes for CASSQVGGGTDTQYF.

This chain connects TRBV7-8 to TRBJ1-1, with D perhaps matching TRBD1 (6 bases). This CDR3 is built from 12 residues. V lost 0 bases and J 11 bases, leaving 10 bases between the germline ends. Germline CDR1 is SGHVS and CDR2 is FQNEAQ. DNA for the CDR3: TGTGCCAGCAGCTTAGCGACAGGCGGTGCTTTCTTT. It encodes CASSLATGGAFF.

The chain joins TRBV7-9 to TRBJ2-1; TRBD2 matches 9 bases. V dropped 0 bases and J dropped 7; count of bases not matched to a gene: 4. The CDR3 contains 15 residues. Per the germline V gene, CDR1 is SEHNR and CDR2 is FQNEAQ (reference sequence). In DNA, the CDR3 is TGTGCCAGCAGCTTAGCTAGCGGGAGTGTTAATGAGCAGTTCTTC. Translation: CASSLASGSVNEQFF. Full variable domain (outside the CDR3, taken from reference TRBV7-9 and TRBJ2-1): DTGVSQNPRHKITKRGQNVTFRCDPISEHNRLYWYRQTLGQGPEFLTYFQNEAQLEKSRLLSDRFSAERPKGSFSTLEIQRTEQGDSAMYLCASSLASGSVNEQFFGPGTRLTVL.

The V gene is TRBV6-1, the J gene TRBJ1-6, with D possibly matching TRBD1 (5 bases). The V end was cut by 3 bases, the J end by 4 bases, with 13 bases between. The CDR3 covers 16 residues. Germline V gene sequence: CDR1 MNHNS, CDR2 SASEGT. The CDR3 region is CASSDRRALYNSPLHF. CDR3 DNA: TGTGCCAGCAGTGATCGCAGGGCACTTTATAATTCACCCCTCCACTTT.

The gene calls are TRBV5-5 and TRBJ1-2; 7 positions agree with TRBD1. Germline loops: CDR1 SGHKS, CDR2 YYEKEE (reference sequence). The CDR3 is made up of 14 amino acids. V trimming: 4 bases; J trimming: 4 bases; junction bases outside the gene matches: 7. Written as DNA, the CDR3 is TGTGCCAGCAGCCCGGCCGGGACAGCCTATGGCTACACCTTC. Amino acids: CASSPAGTAYGYTF.

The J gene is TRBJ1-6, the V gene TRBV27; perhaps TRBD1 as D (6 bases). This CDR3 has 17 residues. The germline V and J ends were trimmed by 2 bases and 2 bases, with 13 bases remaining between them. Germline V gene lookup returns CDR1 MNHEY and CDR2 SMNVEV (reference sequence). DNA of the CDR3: TGTGCCAGCAGTTTAGGTCTGGGACAACCCTATAATTCACCCCTCCACTTT. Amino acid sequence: CASSLGLGQPYNSPLHF.

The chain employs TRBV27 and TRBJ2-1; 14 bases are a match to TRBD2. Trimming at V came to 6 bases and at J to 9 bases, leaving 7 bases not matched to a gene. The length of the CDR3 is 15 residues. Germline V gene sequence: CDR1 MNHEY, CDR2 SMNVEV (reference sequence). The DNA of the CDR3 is TGTGCCAGCAGCCGGGGACTAGCGGGAGTCGTTGAGCAGTTCTTC. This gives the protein CASSRGLAGVVEQFF.

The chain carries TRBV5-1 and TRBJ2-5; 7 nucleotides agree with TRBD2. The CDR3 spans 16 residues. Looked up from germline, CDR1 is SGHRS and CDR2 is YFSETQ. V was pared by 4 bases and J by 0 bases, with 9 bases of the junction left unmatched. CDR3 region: CASSPGLGGDQETQYF. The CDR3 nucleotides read TGCGCCAGCAGCCCTGGACTAGGCGGGGACCAAGAGACCCAGTACTTC. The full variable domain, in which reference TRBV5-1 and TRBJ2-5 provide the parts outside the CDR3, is KAGVTQTPRYLIKTRGQQVTLSCSPISGHRSVSWYQQTPGQGLQFLFEYFSETQRNKGNFPGRFSGRQFSNSRSEMNVSTLELGDSALYLCASSPGLGGDQETQYFGPGTRLLVL.

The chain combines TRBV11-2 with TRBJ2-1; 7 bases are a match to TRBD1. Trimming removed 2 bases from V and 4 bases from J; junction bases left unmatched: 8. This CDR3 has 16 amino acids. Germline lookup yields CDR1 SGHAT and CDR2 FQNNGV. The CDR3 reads CASSLRGAGGYNEQFF. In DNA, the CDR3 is TGTGCCAGCAGCTTAAGAGGGGCAGGGGGATACAATGAGCAGTTCTTC.

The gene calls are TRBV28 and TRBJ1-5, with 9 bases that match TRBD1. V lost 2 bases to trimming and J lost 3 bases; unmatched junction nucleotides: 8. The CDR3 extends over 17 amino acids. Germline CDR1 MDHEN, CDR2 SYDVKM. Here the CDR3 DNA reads TGTGCCAGCAGTTTAGCCTCCGGGACAGGGAACAATCAGCCCCAGCATTTT. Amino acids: CASSLASGTGNNQPQHF.

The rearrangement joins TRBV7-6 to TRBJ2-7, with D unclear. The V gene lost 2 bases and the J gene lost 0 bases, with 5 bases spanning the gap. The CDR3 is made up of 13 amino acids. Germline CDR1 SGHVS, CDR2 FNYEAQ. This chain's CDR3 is CASSLQDSYEQYF. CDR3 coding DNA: TGTGCCAGCAGCTTACAGGACTCCTACGAGCAGTACTTC.